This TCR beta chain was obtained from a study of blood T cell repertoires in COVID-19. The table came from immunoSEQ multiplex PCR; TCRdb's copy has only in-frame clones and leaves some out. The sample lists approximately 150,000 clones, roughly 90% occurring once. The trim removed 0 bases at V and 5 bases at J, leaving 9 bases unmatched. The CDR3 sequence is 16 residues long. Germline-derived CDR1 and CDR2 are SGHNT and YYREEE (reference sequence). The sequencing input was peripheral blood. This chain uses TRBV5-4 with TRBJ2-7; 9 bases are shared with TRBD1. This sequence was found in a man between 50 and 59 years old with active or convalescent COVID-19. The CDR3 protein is CASSLELQGQGDEQYF. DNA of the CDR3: TGTGCCAGCAGCTTGGAGCTTCAGGGACAGGGCGACGAGCAGTACTTC.